This passage covers 28 T cell receptor beta chains from one sample sequenced in a study of cytotoxic CD8 clonotypes in ibrutinib-treated CLL (dated by TCRdb to the early 2020s). Libraries came from the immunoSEQ multiplex PCR assay. The clones in this table, taken by TCRdb from immuneACCESS, are in-frame only. Not every clone is retained; where verified, under half of the shortfall comes from an unresolved V gene, and the cause of the rest is unknown. Within this sample are fewer than 400,000 clones, with 67% of them counted one time only. The ten top clones hold under 8% of the sample. This specimen consisted of PBMCs, obtained after 36 months of ibrutinib treatment. The receptors were sampled from a human donor with chronic lymphocytic leukemia.

The gene calls are TRBV7-9 and TRBJ2-7; possible D gene TRBD1, 5 bases. Germline V gene lookup returns CDR1 SEHNR and CDR2 FQNEAQ (reference sequence). This CDR3 is 14 amino acids long. V lost 1 base, J lost 13 bases, and 20 bases lay in between. The CDR3 protein is CASSLDRSAERSYF. The CDR3, as DNA: TGTGCCAGCAGCTTAGACAGGTCCGCCGAGAGGTCCTACTTC.

The chain combines TRBV19 with TRBJ1-5; TRBD1 agrees at 8 bases. The ends lost 7 bases at V and 4 bases at J; junction bases unmatched: 12. The CDR3 extends over 16 amino acids. In germline, CDR1 is LNHDA, CDR2 SQIVND (reference sequence). The CDR3 DNA reads TGTGCCAGTAAAAGCCTCCAGGGGGCCCCTAATCAGCCCCAGCATTTT. Protein product: CASKSLQGAPNQPQHF.

V usage is TRBV18 and J usage is TRBJ2-6; D ambiguous. V was trimmed by 3 bases and J by 0 bases, leaving 9 bases between them. The CDR3 totals 16 residues. CDR1 and CDR2 (germline): KGHSH, LQKENI. CDR3 in DNA: TGTGCCAGCTCACCTTCATTCGGCTCTGGGGCCAACGTCCTGACTTTC. Encoded protein: CASSPSFGSGANVLTF.

V gene TRBV18 combines with J gene TRBJ2-5; 7 bases fit TRBD2. V was clipped by 2 bases and J by 5 bases; unmatched bases: 5. The CDR3 extends over 14 amino acids. CDR1 and CDR2 from the germline V gene are KGHSH and LQKENI. The CDR3 region has the DNA TGTGCCAGCTCACCAATCAGCGGGGTGGAGACCCAGTACTTC. Its translation is CASSPISGVETQYF.

The V gene is TRBV5-1, the J gene TRBJ2-5, with 7 bases that match TRBD1. Germline V gene data show CDR1 as SGHRS and CDR2 as YFSETQ. V was clipped by 1 base and J by 2 bases; unmatched bases: 5. The length of the CDR3 is 15 residues. Here the CDR3 reads CASSLYPGQQETQYF. The CDR3, as DNA: TGCGCCAGCAGCTTGTATCCGGGACAGCAAGAGACCCAGTACTTC. Using reference TRBV5-1 and TRBJ2-5 for the parts outside the CDR3, the full variable domain is KAGVTQTPRYLIKTRGQQVTLSCSPISGHRSVSWYQQTPGQGLQFLFEYFSETQRNKGNFPGRFSGRQFSNSRSEMNVSTLELGDSALYLCASSLYPGQQETQYFGPGTRLLVL.

The V call is TRBV13, the J call TRBJ2-1; weak D call: TRBD2 (5 bases). This CDR3 spans 15 amino acids. CDR1 and CDR2 from the germline V gene are PRHDT and FYEKMQ (reference sequence). Trimming took off 5 bases at V and 9 bases at J, with 20 bases between the two ends. The CDR3 coding sequence is TGTGCCAGCAGCAGCCGCGCGGGCCGGCTCAGTGAGCAGTTCTTC. Translation gives CASSSRAGRLSEQFF.

This rearrangement joins TRBV5-1 to TRBJ2-1; tentative D call: TRBD2 (6 bases). Germline lookup yields CDR1 SGHRS and CDR2 YFSETQ. The CDR3 runs to 16 residues. V lost 4 bases, J lost 6 bases, and 20 bases lay in between. The CDR3 reads CASSPLLSRGFNEQFF. The CDR3 DNA reads TGCGCCAGCAGCCCGCTTCTGTCGCGGGGATTCAATGAGCAGTTCTTC.

The chain couples TRBV18 to TRBJ1-1; no clear D. CDR1 and CDR2 (germline): KGHSH, LQKENI. The CDR3 contains 14 residues. V gave up 1 base and J gave up 1 base, with 7 bases separating them. The CDR3 spells CASSPRAKNTEAFF. The CDR3 bases are TGTGCCAGCTCACCACGAGCGAAGAACACTGAAGCTTTCTTT.

The rearrangement joins TRBV4-1 to TRBJ1-5; possibly TRBD1 for D (6 bases). The CDR3 spans 15 residues. CDR1 MGHRA and CDR2 YSYEKL come from the germline V gene. Trimming stripped 5 bases from V and 1 base from J, with 12 bases between. The CDR3 reads CASSARTESNQPQHF. Written as DNA, the CDR3 is TGCGCCAGCAGCGCTCGGACAGAGAGCAATCAGCCCCAGCATTTT.

This clone was seen more than once but under ten times. V gene TRBV6-6 combines with J gene TRBJ2-3; tentatively, D is TRBD2 (5 bases). The germline V gene encodes CDR1 MNHNY and CDR2 SVGAGI (reference sequence). This CDR3 spans 16 amino acids. The V end was cut by 2 bases, the J end by 2 bases, with 14 bases between. The CDR3 loop is CASSYTKLAPTDTQYF. The CDR3 region has the DNA TGTGCCAGCAGTTACACTAAGCTAGCTCCCACAGATACGCAGTATTTT.

This clone was seen a handful of times. This chain connects TRBV7-9 to TRBJ2-1; 7 nucleotides match TRBD2. Looked up from germline, CDR1 is SEHNR and CDR2 is FQNEAQ (reference sequence). V lost 5 bases and J lost 2; bases outside the gene matches: 6. CDR3 length: 15 amino acids. This chain's CDR3 is CASSKSGAAYNEQFF. The CDR3 DNA follows: TGTGCCAGCAGCAAGAGCGGGGCCGCCTACAATGAGCAGTTCTTC.

This clone was counted once. The chain carries TRBV5-6 and TRBJ2-5; 9 nucleotides match TRBD1. Germline values: CDR1 SGHDT, CDR2 YYEEEE. The CDR3 covers 17 residues. J gave up 4 bases and V 1 base, and 11 bases lay outside the gene matches. CDR3 in amino acids: CASSLFGTGKNLETQYF. The CDR3 bases are TGTGCCAGCAGCTTGTTTGGGACAGGGAAAAATTTAGAGACCCAGTACTTC.

The chain has TRBV13 and TRBJ2-1, with 9 positions matching TRBD2. The junction had 14 bases not matched to a gene; V was cut back by 5 bases and J by 0 bases. This CDR3 spans 19 amino acids. Germline CDR1 reads PRHDT; CDR2 reads FYEKMQ (reference sequence). The CDR3 sequence is CASSLRLAAASSSYNEQFF. The CDR3 nucleotides are TGTGCCAGCAGCCTAAGACTAGCGGCAGCCTCGAGCTCCTACAATGAGCAGTTCTTC.

This chain connects TRBV5-1 to TRBJ2-7; 8 bases are a match to TRBD2. V lost 2 bases and J lost 4; bases outside the gene matches: 2. The CDR3 sequence is 13 residues long. Germline-derived CDR1 and CDR2 are SGHRS and YFSETQ. The CDR3 region has the DNA TGCGCCAGCAGCTTTATAGCGGGGTACGAGCAGTACTTC. It translates to CASSFIAGYEQYF.

The V gene is TRBV6-1, the J gene TRBJ2-3; no reliable D call. Germline CDR1 MNHNS, CDR2 SASEGT. The length of the CDR3 is 13 residues. Trimming left V 0 bases short and J 11 bases short, with 12 bases between. CDR3 protein: CASSEAPSGGQYF. Here the CDR3 DNA reads TGTGCCAGCAGTGAAGCCCCCTCGGGCGGGCAGTATTTT.

This clone was recorded once. The V and J genes are TRBV9 and TRBJ1-4; D remains unclear. V shed 4 bases and J shed 8 bases, with 15 bases lying between them. Per germline, CDR1 SGDLS and CDR2 YYNGEE. The CDR3 extends over 14 amino acids. CDR3 bases: TGTGCCAGCAGCATGGGAAGGGAGGGAGAAAAACTGTTTTTT. This translates into CASSMGREGEKLFF.

The J gene is TRBJ1-1, the V gene TRBV29-1; 8 positions agree with TRBD1. Germline V gives CDR1 SQVTM, CDR2 ANQGSEA. V trimming: 6 bases; J trimming: 5 bases; junction bases outside the gene matches: 8. The CDR3 length is 13 residues. The CDR3 is CSVGRQGRTEAFF. The CDR3 nucleotides read TGCAGCGTGGGCCGACAGGGGAGGACTGAAGCTTTCTTT.

The rearrangement links TRBV11-3 to TRBJ2-3, with TRBD1 matching over 10 bases. The germline V gene encodes CDR1 SGHNT and CDR2 YENEEA. There are 18 residues in the CDR3. V lost 5 bases and J lost 4; bases outside the gene matches: 15. The CDR3 bases are TGTGCCAGCAGCCATGGGGACAGGGGAAAGGAGTGGCCAGATACGCAGTATTTT. Amino acid sequence: CASSHGDRGKEWPDTQYF.

The chain is built from TRBV19 and TRBJ2-2, with 8 bases that match TRBD2. The CDR3 extends over 18 amino acids. V was clipped by 6 bases and J by 7 bases; unmatched bases: 19. Germline V CDR1 and CDR2: LNHDA, SQIVND (reference sequence). The CDR3 is CASSRAFSGILVGGELFF. The DNA of the CDR3 is TGTGCCAGTAGCAGGGCTTTTAGCGGGATTTTAGTAGGCGGGGAGCTGTTTTTT.

The chain is built from TRBV5-1 and TRBJ1-2; TRBD1 matches at 8 bases. The length of the CDR3 is 17 residues. V gave up 0 bases and J gave up 4 bases; unmatched junction bases: 11. Germline V gene sequence: CDR1 SGHRS, CDR2 YFSETQ. CDR3 coding DNA: TGCGCCAGCAGCTTGGTTGGCAGGGGGCGCGGGGTCTATGGCTACACCTTC. It specifies CASSLVGRGRGVYGYTF.

The chain joins TRBV6-6 to TRBJ1-5; D call uncertain. The CDR3 sequence is 14 residues long. Per the germline V gene, CDR1 is MNHNY and CDR2 is SVGAGI (reference sequence). V was clipped by 6 bases and J by 3 bases, with 12 bases between them. As DNA, the CDR3 is TGTGCCAGCAGCTACCCCGGGGTCAATCAGCCCCAGCATTTT. Protein product: CASSYPGVNQPQHF.

The gene calls are TRBV9 and TRBJ1-6; TRBD1 aligns across 9 bases. The length of the CDR3 is 14 residues. From germline, CDR1 is SGDLS and CDR2 YYNGEE. Unmatched junction bases numbered 4, after V lost 5 bases and J lost 7 bases. The CDR3 sequence: CASSYGTGNSPLHF. CDR3 DNA sequence: TGTGCCAGCAGTTACGGGACAGGGAATTCACCCCTCCACTTT.

This sequence joins TRBV27 and TRBJ2-5; D perhaps matches TRBD1 (5 bases). This CDR3 contains 16 residues. V was clipped by 6 bases and J by 3 bases, with 20 bases between them. The germline V gene encodes CDR1 MNHEY and CDR2 SMNVEV (reference sequence). The CDR3 DNA is TGTGCCAGCAGAGGGTTGGGGCAGATGAAAGAAGAGACCCAGTACTTC. This gives the protein CASRGLGQMKEETQYF.

This clone was counted a single time. The genes are TRBV27 and TRBJ2-7; D not resolved. V was cut by 5 bases and J by 2 bases, with 10 bases left in between. The V gene's germline CDR1 is MNHEY and CDR2 SMNVEV (reference sequence). The CDR3 spans 13 residues. The CDR3 is CASSLGPTYEQYF. Here the CDR3 DNA reads TGTGCCAGCAGTCTTGGCCCCACCTACGAGCAGTACTTC.

Comments on this clone: Compared with germline, one end of the junction differs, possibly owing to a read error. The chain uses TRBV2 and TRBJ2-4; D unresolved. The CDR3 extends over 13 amino acids. Germline loops: CDR1 SNHLY, CDR2 FYNNEI. The CDR3 loop is CASSRTATNIQYF. CDR3 bases: TGTGCCAGCAGTCGGACGGCCACAAACATTCAGTACTTC.

The chain uses TRBV27 and TRBJ2-5; 9 nucleotides line up with TRBD1. The germline CDR1 and CDR2 sequences are MNHEY and SMNVEV (reference sequence). V shed 3 bases and J 3 bases; nucleotides not matched to a gene: 5. CDR3 length: 15 residues. CDR3 loop: CASSLWGQGKETQYF. Here the CDR3 DNA reads TGTGCCAGCAGTTTGTGGGGACAGGGAAAAGAGACCCAGTACTTC.

The chain carries TRBV2 and TRBJ2-7; D gene ambiguous. V lost 8 bases and J 4 bases, leaving 9 bases between the germline ends. Germline-derived CDR1 and CDR2 are SNHLY and FYNNEI. The CDR3 sequence is 11 residues long. The DNA of the CDR3 is TGTGCCAGCCTTAAGTTTTACGAGCAGTACTTC. It is translated as CASLKFYEQYF.

This sequence joins TRBV28 and TRBJ2-7; D may be TRBD1 (6 bases). CDR3 length: 15 residues. Germline V gives CDR1 MDHEN, CDR2 SYDVKM. Trimming cost V 5 bases and J 0 bases, with 14 bases left between them. The DNA for the CDR3 is TGTGCCAGCAGTAAGAGGGGGTTCCTCTCCTACGAGCAGTACTTC. Protein product: CASSKRGFLSYEQYF.